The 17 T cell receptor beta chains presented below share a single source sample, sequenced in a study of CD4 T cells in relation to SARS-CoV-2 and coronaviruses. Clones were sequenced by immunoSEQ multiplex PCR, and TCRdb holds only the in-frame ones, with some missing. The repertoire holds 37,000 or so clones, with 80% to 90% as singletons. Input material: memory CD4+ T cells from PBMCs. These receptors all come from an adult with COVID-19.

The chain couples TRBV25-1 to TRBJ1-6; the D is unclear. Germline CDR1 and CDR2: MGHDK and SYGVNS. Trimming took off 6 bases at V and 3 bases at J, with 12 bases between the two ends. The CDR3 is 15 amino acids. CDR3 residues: CASRALQSYNSPLHF. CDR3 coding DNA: TGTGCCAGCAGGGCCTTACAGAGCTATAATTCACCCCTCCACTTT.

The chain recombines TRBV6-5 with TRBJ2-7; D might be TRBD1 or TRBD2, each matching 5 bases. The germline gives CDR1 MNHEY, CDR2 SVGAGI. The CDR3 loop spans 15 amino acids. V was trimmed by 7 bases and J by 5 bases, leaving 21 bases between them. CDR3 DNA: TGTGCCAGCACCTCGGCGGTGGGGGAATTCCACGAGCAGTACTTC. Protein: CASTSAVGEFHEQYF.

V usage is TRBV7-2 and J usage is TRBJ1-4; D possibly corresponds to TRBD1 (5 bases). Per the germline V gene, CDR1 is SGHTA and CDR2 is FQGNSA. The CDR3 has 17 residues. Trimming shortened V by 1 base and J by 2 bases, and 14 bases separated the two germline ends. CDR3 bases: TGTGCCAGCAGCTTAGTCTCGGGGCGTCGGACTAATGAAAAACTGTTTTTT. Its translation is CASSLVSGRRTNEKLFF.

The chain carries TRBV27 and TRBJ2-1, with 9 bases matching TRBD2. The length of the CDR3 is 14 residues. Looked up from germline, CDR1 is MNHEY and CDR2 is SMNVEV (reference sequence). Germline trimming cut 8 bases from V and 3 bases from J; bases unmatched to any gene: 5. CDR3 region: CASGGRAHYNEQFF. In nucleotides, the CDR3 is TGTGCCAGCGGCGGGAGGGCCCACTACAATGAGCAGTTCTTC.

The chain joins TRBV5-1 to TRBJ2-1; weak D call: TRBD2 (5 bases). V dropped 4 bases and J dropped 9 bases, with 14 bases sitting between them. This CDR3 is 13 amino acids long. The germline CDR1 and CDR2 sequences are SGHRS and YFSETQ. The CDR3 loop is CASSLDSVGEQFF. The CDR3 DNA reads TGCGCCAGCAGCCTGGACTCGGTCGGTGAGCAGTTCTTC. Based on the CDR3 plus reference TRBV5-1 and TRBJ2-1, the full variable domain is KAGVTQTPRYLIKTRGQQVTLSCSPISGHRSVSWYQQTPGQGLQFLFEYFSETQRNKGNFPGRFSGRQFSNSRSEMNVSTLELGDSALYLCASSLDSVGEQFFGPGTRLTVL.

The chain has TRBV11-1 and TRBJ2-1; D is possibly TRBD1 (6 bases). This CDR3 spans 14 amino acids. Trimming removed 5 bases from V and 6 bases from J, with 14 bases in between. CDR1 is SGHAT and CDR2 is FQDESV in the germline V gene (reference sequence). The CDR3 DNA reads TGTGCCAGCAGCGAAAAGAACAGGGTCAATGAGCAGTTCTTC. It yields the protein CASSEKNRVNEQFF.

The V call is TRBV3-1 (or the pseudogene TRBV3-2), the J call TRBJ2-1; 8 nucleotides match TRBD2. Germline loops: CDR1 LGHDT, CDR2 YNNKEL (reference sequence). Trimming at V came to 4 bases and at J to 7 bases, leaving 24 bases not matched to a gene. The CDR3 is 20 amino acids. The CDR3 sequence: CASSLGGGGSLRLPSNEQFF. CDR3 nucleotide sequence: TGTGCCAGCAGCCTCGGGGGGGGAGGTTCCTTGCGGCTCCCATCGAATGAGCAGTTCTTC.

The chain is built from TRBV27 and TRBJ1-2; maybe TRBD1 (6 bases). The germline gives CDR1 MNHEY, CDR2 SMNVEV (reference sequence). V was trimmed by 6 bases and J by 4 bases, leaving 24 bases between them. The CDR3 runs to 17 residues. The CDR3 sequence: CASRSSRLTGSSYGYTF. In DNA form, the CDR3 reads TGTGCCAGCAGATCCTCACGATTAACAGGGTCTTCCTATGGCTACACCTTC.

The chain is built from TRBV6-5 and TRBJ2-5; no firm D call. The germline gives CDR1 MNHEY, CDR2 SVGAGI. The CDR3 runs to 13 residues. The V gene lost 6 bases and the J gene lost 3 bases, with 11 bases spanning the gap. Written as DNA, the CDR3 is TGTGCCAGCAGGAGGAATAAGAAAGAGACCCAGTACTTC. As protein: CASRRNKKETQYF.

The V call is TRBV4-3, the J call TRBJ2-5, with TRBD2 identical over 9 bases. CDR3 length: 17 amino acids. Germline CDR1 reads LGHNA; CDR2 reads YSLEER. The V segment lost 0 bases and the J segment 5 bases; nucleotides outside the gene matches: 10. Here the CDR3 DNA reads TGCGCCAGCAGCCAAGATAGGGGGACTAGCACGATGGAGACCCAGTACTTC. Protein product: CASSQDRGTSTMETQYF.

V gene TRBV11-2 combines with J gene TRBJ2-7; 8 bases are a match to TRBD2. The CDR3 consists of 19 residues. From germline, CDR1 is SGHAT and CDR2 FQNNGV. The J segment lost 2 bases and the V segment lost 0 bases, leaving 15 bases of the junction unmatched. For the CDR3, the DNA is TGTGCCAGCAGCTTAGATACAGCGGGAGCTTCCTTGTTAGCCTACGAGCAGTACTTC. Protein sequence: CASSLDTAGASLLAYEQYF.

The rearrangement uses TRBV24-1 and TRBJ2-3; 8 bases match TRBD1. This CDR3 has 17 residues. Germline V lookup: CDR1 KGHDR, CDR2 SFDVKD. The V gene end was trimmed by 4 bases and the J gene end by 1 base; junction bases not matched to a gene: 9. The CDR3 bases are TGTGCCACCAGTGACCTCATGGACAGGGCGGGCACAGATACGCAGTATTTT. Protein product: CATSDLMDRAGTDTQYF.

CDR3 region: CASSEREDSGNTIYF. The DNA for the CDR3 is TGCGCCAGCAGTGAAAGGGAAGACTCTGGAAACACCATATATTTT. The V and J genes are TRBV10-2 and TRBJ1-3; D is ambiguous. Germline V gene lookup returns CDR1 WSHSY and CDR2 SAAADI. This CDR3 contains 15 residues. Trimming removed 3 bases from V and 0 bases from J, with 9 bases in between.

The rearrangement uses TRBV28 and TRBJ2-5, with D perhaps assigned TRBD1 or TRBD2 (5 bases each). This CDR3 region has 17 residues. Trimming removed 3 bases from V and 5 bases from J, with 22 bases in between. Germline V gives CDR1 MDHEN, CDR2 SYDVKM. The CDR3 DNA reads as TGTGCCAGCAGTTTGTGGACTGGGACCCAGGCGAGGGAGACCCAGTACTTC. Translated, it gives CASSLWTGTQARETQYF. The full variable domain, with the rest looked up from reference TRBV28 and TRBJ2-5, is DVKVTQSSRYLVKRTGEKVFLECVQDMDHENMFWYRQDPGLGLRLIYFSYDVKMKEKGDIPEGYSVSREKKERFSLILESASTNQTSMYLCASSLWTGTQARETQYFGPGTRLLVL.

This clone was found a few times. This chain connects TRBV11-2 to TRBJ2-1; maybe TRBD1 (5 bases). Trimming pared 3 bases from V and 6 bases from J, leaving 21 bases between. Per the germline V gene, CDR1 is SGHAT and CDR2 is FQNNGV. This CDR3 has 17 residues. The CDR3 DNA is TGTGCCAGCAGCTTGACCCCCGACTTATTAGGGGTCAATGAGCAGTTCTTC. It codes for CASSLTPDLLGVNEQFF.

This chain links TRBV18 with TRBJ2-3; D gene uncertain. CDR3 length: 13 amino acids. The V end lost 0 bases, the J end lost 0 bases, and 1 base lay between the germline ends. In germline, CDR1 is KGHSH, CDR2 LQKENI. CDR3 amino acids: CASSPPSTDTQYF. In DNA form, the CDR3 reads TGTGCCAGCTCACCACCTAGCACAGATACGCAGTATTTT. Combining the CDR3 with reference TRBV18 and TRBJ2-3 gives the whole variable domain NAGVMQNPRHLVRRRGQEARLRCSPMKGHSHVYWYRQLPEEGLKFMVYLQKENIIDESGMPKERFSAEFPKEGPSILRIQQVVRGDSAAYFCASSPPSTDTQYFGPGTRLTVL.

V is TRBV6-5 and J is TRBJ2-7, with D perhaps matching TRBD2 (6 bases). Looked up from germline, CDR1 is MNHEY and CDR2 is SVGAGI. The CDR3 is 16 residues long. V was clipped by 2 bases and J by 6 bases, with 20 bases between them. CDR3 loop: CASSYPPYGGGSEQYF. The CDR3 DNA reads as TGTGCCAGCAGTTACCCCCCGTACGGGGGAGGAAGCGAGCAGTACTTC.